These 18 T cell receptor beta chains came from one sample sequenced in a study of control samples from healthy donors and cancer patients. Assay: immunoSEQ multiplex PCR; the TCRdb copy retains only in-frame clones and omits some. The sample records about 150,000 clones, 90% to 95% being singletons. The sequenced sample consisted of blood. These TCRs come from a man aged 40-50 years in good health.

Only one count was recorded for this clone. V is TRBV6-5 and J is TRBJ1-6; 9 bases match TRBD1. The CDR3 contains 14 residues. Losses at the gene ends were 6 bases for V and 8 bases for J; bases not matched to a gene: 5. Germline CDR1 MNHEY, CDR2 SVGAGI. Here the CDR3 reads CASRDRGLDSPLHF. The CDR3 nucleotides read TGTGCCAGCAGGGACAGGGGTTTGGATTCACCCCTCCACTTT.

The gene calls are TRBV10-3 and TRBJ1-1; no reliable D call. CDR1 is ENHRY, CDR2 SYGVKD, per germline. V shed 11 bases and J shed 1 base, with 11 bases lying between them. This CDR3 is 12 amino acids long. The CDR3: CASGVTNTEAFF. The CDR3 DNA sequence: TGTGCCTCCGGGGTTACGAACACTGAAGCTTTCTTT.

J is TRBJ2-4 and V is TRBV19; no definite D call. Germline-derived CDR1 and CDR2 are LNHDA and SQIVND (reference sequence). V dropped 1 base and J dropped 8 bases, with 3 bases sitting between them. CDR3 size: 11 residues. In DNA, the CDR3 is TGTGCCAGTAGTATAGGACACATTCAGTACTTC. Translated: CASSIGHIQYF.

The chain is built from TRBV7-9 and TRBJ2-4; no definite D call. Trimming stripped 1 base from V and 3 bases from J, with 7 bases between. Germline V gene sequence: CDR1 SEHNR, CDR2 FQNEAQ (reference sequence). The CDR3 extends over 14 amino acids. The CDR3: CASSLEVGKNIQYF. DNA of the CDR3: TGTGCCAGCAGCTTAGAGGTCGGCAAAAACATTCAGTACTTC.

This clone was counted only a few times. The chain joins TRBV11-2 to TRBJ1-1; D gene uncertain. The CDR3 spans 14 residues. Trimming shortened V by 1 base and J by 0 bases, and 6 bases separated the two germline ends. CDR1 and CDR2 (germline): SGHAT, FQNNGV. For the CDR3, the DNA is TGTGCCAGCAGCTTAGGGTCAGTGAACACTGAAGCTTTCTTT. This encodes CASSLGSVNTEAFF.

The gene calls are TRBV12-5 and TRBJ1-1; TRBD1 might be the D (5 bases). V lost 2 bases, J lost 13 bases, and 17 bases lay in between. Looked up from germline, CDR1 is LGHNT and CDR2 is FRNRAP. The CDR3 spans 13 residues. Here the CDR3 reads CASGLSIGSGVFF. The CDR3 DNA follows: TGTGCTAGTGGTTTGAGTATCGGCTCGGGGGTTTTCTTT. The whole variable domain, remainder taken from reference TRBV12-5 and TRBJ1-1, is DARVTQTPRHKVTEMGQEVTMRCQPILGHNTVFWYRQTMMQGLELLAYFRNRAPLDDSGMPKDRFSAEMPDATLATLKIQPSEPRDSAVYFCASGLSIGSGVFFGQGTRLTVV.

The J gene is TRBJ2-7, the V gene TRBV18; no reliable D call. Trimming removed 3 bases at V and 4 bases at J, with 13 bases between. CDR3 length: 14 amino acids. Germline-derived CDR1 and CDR2 are KGHSH and LQKENI. CDR3 sequence (DNA): TGTGCCAGCTCACCGAGTGGGTCTAATTACGAGCAGTACTTC. It translates to CASSPSGSNYEQYF. The full variable domain, rest sourced from reference TRBV18 and TRBJ2-7, is NAGVMQNPRHLVRRRGQEARLRCSPMKGHSHVYWYRQLPEEGLKFMVYLQKENIIDESGMPKERFSAEFPKEGPSILRIQQVVRGDSAAYFCASSPSGSNYEQYFGPGTRLTVT.

The rearrangement uses TRBV29-1 and TRBJ1-1; no firm D call. This CDR3 region has 10 residues. V was cut by 7 bases and J by 0 bases, with 3 bases left in between. Germline V gene lookup returns CDR1 SQVTM and CDR2 ANQGSEA. CDR3 sequence (DNA): TGCAGCGCGCTGAACACTGAAGCTTTCTTT. This gives the protein CSALNTEAFF.

V gene TRBV7-2 combines with J gene TRBJ1-2, with D perhaps TRBD1 (5 bases). Germline V gene sequence: CDR1 SGHTA, CDR2 FQGNSA. The germline V and J ends were trimmed by 2 bases and 0 bases, with 19 bases remaining between them. CDR3 length equals 18 residues. DNA for the CDR3: TGTGCCAGCAGCTTACAGGGTACGATAGGACGCTCTAACTATGGCTACACCTTC. Translated, it gives CASSLQGTIGRSNYGYTF.

The chain carries TRBV19 and TRBJ1-1, with D unclear. Between the trimmed V and J ends, which lost 9 bases and 0 bases, there was a span of 20 bases. This CDR3 is built from 16 residues. Germline V lookup: CDR1 LNHDA, CDR2 SQIVND (reference sequence). This CDR3 is CASRPHLRGMNTEAFF. The DNA for the CDR3 is TGTGCCAGCCGCCCTCACCTGAGAGGTATGAACACTGAAGCTTTCTTT.

CDR3 DNA: TGCAGTGCTAGGACTGGGGCTGAAGCTTTCTTT. Protein sequence: CSARTGAEAFF. V gene TRBV20-1 combines with J gene TRBJ1-1, with unresolved D. The germline V and J ends were trimmed by 3 bases and 6 bases, with 8 bases remaining between them. Germline loops: CDR1 DFQATT, CDR2 SNEGSKA (reference sequence). This CDR3 is 11 amino acids long.

This rearrangement joins TRBV7-3 to TRBJ2-2; TRBD2 agrees at 9 bases. Germline lookup yields CDR1 SGHTA and CDR2 FQGTGA. V gave up 7 bases and J gave up 2 bases; unmatched junction bases: 14. This CDR3 has 18 residues. This CDR3 is CASTKAGGRKINTGELFF. CDR3 in DNA: TGTGCCAGCACGAAAGCGGGGGGCCGGAAGATTAACACCGGGGAGCTGTTTTTT.

This chain uses TRBV6-5 with TRBJ2-7; D perhaps matches TRBD2 (6 bases). This CDR3 is 11 amino acids long. V was trimmed by 6 bases and J by 9 bases, leaving 12 bases between them. Per germline, CDR1 MNHEY and CDR2 SVGAGI. The chain's CDR3 is CASRQGTLQYF. The CDR3 DNA reads TGTGCCAGCAGACAAGGGACTCTGCAGTACTTC.

This clone occurred once. The chain employs TRBV7-6 and TRBJ1-4; TRBD1 is a possible D gene (5 bases). The V end was cut by 1 base, the J end by 2 bases, with 8 bases between. CDR1 SGHVS and CDR2 FNYEAQ come from the germline V gene. There are 15 residues in the CDR3. The CDR3 bases are TGTGCCAGCAGCTTAGGATGGGGGACTAATGAAAAACTGTTTTTT. Amino acids: CASSLGWGTNEKLFF.

This sequence joins TRBV7-6 and TRBJ2-2, with D possibly being TRBD1 (6 bases). The CDR3 sequence is 17 residues long. Germline V gene lookup returns CDR1 SGHVS and CDR2 FNYEAQ. The V end lost 4 bases, the J end lost 3 bases, and 18 bases lay between the germline ends. The CDR3 nucleotides read TGTGCCAGCAGCTGGAAGGGGACAAGTCGGGACACCGGGGAGCTGTTTTTT. It encodes CASSWKGTSRDTGELFF.

The gene calls are TRBV5-1 and TRBJ2-5; D unresolved. Per germline, CDR1 SGHRS and CDR2 YFSETQ. Trimming left V 4 bases short and J 1 base short, with 11 bases between. The CDR3 sequence is 14 residues long. The CDR3 sequence is CASSTGPTQETQYF. DNA of the CDR3: TGCGCCAGCAGCACCGGGCCAACCCAAGAGACCCAGTACTTC.

The chain combines TRBV5-1 with TRBJ1-1; 7 bases line up with TRBD1. J lost 8 bases, V lost 0 bases, and 10 bases had no gene match. The CDR3 totals 15 residues. Looked up from germline, CDR1 is SGHRS and CDR2 is YFSETQ. Here the CDR3 reads CASSLEGRGVGEAFF. The CDR3 nucleotides read TGCGCCAGCAGCTTGGAGGGCAGGGGGGTAGGAGAAGCTTTCTTT.

This clone has more than one count but fewer than ten. V gene TRBV11-2 combines with J gene TRBJ1-1, with D unresolved. Germline V CDR1 and CDR2: SGHAT, FQNNGV. The ends were cut back, 3 bases at V and 2 bases at J, with 7 bases in the middle. The CDR3 has 13 residues. As DNA, the CDR3 is TGTGCCAGCAGCTTCCGGGGAAACACTGAAGCTTTCTTT. Amino acids: CASSFRGNTEAFF. The complete variable domain, with remaining parts taken from reference TRBV11-2 and TRBJ1-1, reads EAGVAQSPRYKIIEKRQSVAFWCNPISGHATLYWYQQILGQGPKLLIQFQNNGVVDDSQLPKDRFSAERLKGVDSTLKIQPAKLEDSAVYLCASSFRGNTEAFFGQGTRLTVV.